The subject of this entry is one TCR beta chain. The study ran its PCR with 60 Vbeta and 13 Jbeta primers. Profiled with immunoSEQ multiplex PCR; TCRdb holds only in-frame clones, not every one. The sample gives about 120,000 clones, 65% to 85% of which show up once; roughly 3% is in the top ten. The data originate from a study of cytomegalovirus exposure and HLA in healthy donors. The CDR3 has 14 residues. Germline loops: CDR1 SGHNT, CDR2 YYREEE (reference sequence). V was clipped by 7 bases and J by 4 bases; unmatched bases: 4. This receptor was obtained from a woman aged 40-49 years in good health and CMV-seropositive. The chain joins TRBV5-4 to TRBJ1-3; TRBD1 agrees at 11 bases. The sample comprised PBMCs. The CDR3 DNA sequence: TGTGCCAGCGGACAGGGGGCCGTCGGAAACACCATATATTTT. Amino acids: CASGQGAVGNTIYF.